Below, 10 T cell receptor beta chains from the same sample are listed, as sequenced in a study of CD8+CD57+ T cells in acquired aplastic anemia. Patients chosen for sequencing had CD8+CD57+ cells that had expanded, as shown by flow cytometry. Profiles of TCR beta VDJ and CDR3 were generated from a genomic DNA template. Via MiXCR, TCRdb re-called the reads, giving one row per CDR3 protein. The repertoire includes some 150,000 distinct CDR3 sequences, 70% to 80% of them detected once, and about 50% sits in the top ten. Sequenced material: sorted CD4+, CD8+, or CD8+CD57+ T cells (not recorded which) from PBMCs. The receptor set was obtained from a human donor with aplastic anemia.

V is TRBV7-9 and J is TRBJ1-4, with a possible D match to TRBD1 (5 bases). This CDR3 is 15 amino acids long. V lost 7 bases, J lost 7 bases, and 19 bases lay in between. Per germline, CDR1 SEHNR and CDR2 FQNEAQ (reference sequence). The chain's CDR3 is CASTTQGVDSEKLFF. The CDR3 DNA is TGTGCCAGCACCACCCAGGGAGTCGACAGTGAAAAACTGTTTTTT.

The count of this clonotype is one. The genes are TRBV5-1 and TRBJ2-3; 10 positions agree with TRBD2. V was pared by 3 bases and J by 5 bases, with 9 bases of the junction left unmatched. The V gene's germline CDR1 is SGHRS and CDR2 YFSETQ. The CDR3 has 16 residues. CDR3 sequence: CASSSLSGGARDTQYF. CDR3 coding DNA: TGCGCCAGCAGCTCCCTGAGCGGGGGGGCAAGAGATACGCAGTATTTT.

The gene calls are TRBV5-8 and TRBJ1-1; a possible D gene is TRBD1 (6 bases). The V gene lost 4 bases and the J gene lost 0 bases, with 10 bases spanning the gap. In germline, CDR1 is SGHTS, CDR2 YDEGEE. This CDR3 contains 14 residues. CDR3 residues: CASSDGQLNTEAFF. The CDR3, as DNA: TGTGCCAGCAGCGACGGACAGTTGAACACTGAAGCTTTCTTT.

This clonotype was seen just once. This sequence joins TRBV20-1 and TRBJ1-6, with TRBD1 matching over 8 bases. The length of the CDR3 is 15 residues. CDR1 is DFQATT and CDR2 is SNEGSKA in the germline V gene (reference sequence). J gave up 6 bases and V 4 bases, and 8 bases lay outside the gene matches. The CDR3 DNA sequence: TGCAGTGCTACCGACCGGACAGGGCTTAATTCACCCCTCCACTTT. Encoded protein: CSATDRTGLNSPLHF.

This clonotype was counted many times. The chain combines TRBV6-4 with TRBJ2-1; 7 positions agree with TRBD2. Germline CDR1 is MRHNA and CDR2 is SNTAGT. Germline trimming cut 2 bases from V and 3 bases from J; bases unmatched to any gene: 4. This CDR3 is built from 15 residues. CDR3 bases: TGTGCCAGCAGTGACGTAGCGGGCGGCTACAATGAGCAGTTCTTC. Translation: CASSDVAGGYNEQFF.

This clonotype was counted once. This chain joins TRBV19 and TRBJ1-1; 7 bases match TRBD1. V was pared by 9 bases and J by 2 bases, with 15 bases of the junction left unmatched. Germline V gives CDR1 LNHDA, CDR2 SQIVND (reference sequence). The CDR3 spans 16 residues. CDR3 sequence reads: CASSPSSGDRNTEAFF. Written as DNA, the CDR3 is TGTGCCAGCAGCCCCTCCAGTGGGGACAGAAACACTGAAGCTTTCTTT.

The V and J genes are TRBV27 and TRBJ1-2, with no clear D. The CDR3 covers 14 residues. Germline V gene lookup returns CDR1 MNHEY and CDR2 SMNVEV (reference sequence). The V end was cut by 6 bases, the J end by 1 base, with 12 bases between. CDR3: CASSLGWSNYGYTF. The CDR3 DNA follows: TGTGCCAGCAGCCTAGGATGGAGTAACTATGGCTACACCTTC.

The chain joins TRBV7-2 to TRBJ2-5; no reliable D call. CDR1 SGHTA and CDR2 FQGNSA come from the germline V gene. This CDR3 has 15 amino acids. The V gene lost 4 bases and the J gene lost 5 bases, with 17 bases spanning the gap. In DNA, the CDR3 is TGTGCCAGCAGCTCCTTAAGACAATCACGGGAGACCCAGTACTTC. This encodes CASSSLRQSRETQYF. Full variable domain (remainder filled in from reference TRBV7-2 and TRBJ2-5): GAGVSQSPSNKVTEKGKDVELRCDPISGHTALYWYRQSLGQGLEFLIYFQGNSAPDKSGLPSDRFSAERTGGSVSTLTIQRTQQEDSAVYLCASSSLRQSRETQYFGPGTRLLVL.

This clonotype showed up just a few times. In DNA form, the CDR3 reads TGCAGCGTTGAACCATTATCCTACTCGGCCTACAATGAGCAGTTCTTC. This codes for CSVEPLSYSAYNEQFF. V is TRBV29-1 and J is TRBJ2-1; D is undetermined. Looked up from germline, CDR1 is SQVTM and CDR2 is ANQGSEA. V lost 2 bases, J lost 2 bases, and 16 bases lay in between. CDR3 length: 16 residues.

The J gene is TRBJ2-5, the V gene TRBV20-1; 12 positions match TRBD2. CDR3 size: 14 residues. Germline V gene data show CDR1 as DFQATT and CDR2 as SNEGSKA (reference sequence). The junction had 3 bases not matched to a gene; V was cut back by 5 bases and J by 2 bases. The CDR3 DNA reads as TGCAGTGCTCTCACTAGCGGGGGGCAAGAGACCCAGTACTTC. Amino acid sequence: CSALTSGGQETQYF.